The present TCR beta chain was sequenced within a study of cytomegalovirus exposure and HLA in healthy donors (dated by TCRdb to 2016 to 2017). In terms of the full investigation: According to an earlier analysis of 587 of the donors, 150 million to 200 million T cells yielded approximately 120 million unique TCR beta sequences and 276 Gb of sequence data. An early release that covered more than 550 HLA-typed donors contained approximately 300 gigabases of sequencing data and roughly 84 million unique TCR sequences. Among the roughly 400 genotyped donors, about 85% belonged to the genetic ancestry cluster associated with self-reported Caucasian donors. The study aimed to test whether cataloging public T cell receptors could reveal signatures of past pathogen exposure. Using immunosequencing, the study profiled T cell repertoires from 666 subjects and related those repertoires to cytomegalovirus serostatus. Along with the approximately 700-subject first cohort, a separate validation cohort of 120 different subjects was used. To predict cytomegalovirus infection status, the study brought together high-throughput TCR immunosequencing, statistical association of individual TCRs with disease status, and machine learning. To study patterns of TCR occurrence, a later analysis re-analyzed previously published TCR beta repertoires from under 750 donors and added high-resolution HLA genotyping. Rather than using new phenotypic data, the later analysis identified candidate immune exposures from TCR beta sequences and from how often those sequences occurred across donors. To decide whether each TCR beta V gene segment behaved as functional or pseudogenic, an earlier analysis of some 600 of the donors relied on high-throughput TCR beta sequencing. Donor age, sex, ethnicity and CMV serostatus were compiled alongside the repertoire data. A later genetic analysis took genome-wide SNP genotypes for about 65% of the 666 donors and used that subset as a discovery cohort. All discovery cohort repertoires had been generated using a single sequencing platform. Class I and class II HLA loci were covered by the typing at four-digit resolution. Typing coverage differed by locus: A, B, C, DRB1 and DQB1 were typed in roughly 629-640 donors, DQA1 in about 510, DPA1 in some 610, and DPB1 in 400 to 480. Because of strong linkage in the cohort, five DR-DQ haplotypes were treated as single units for association and clustering. Among several hundred genotyped donors of the cohort, an average of approximately 200,000 unique TCR beta nucleotide sequences was sequenced per donor, of which roughly 17% were non-productive. Broad study findings and their caveats: Because counts were too low, about 15 rarely observed V segments, including chromosome 9 orphons, were left out of the earlier analysis of about 620 of the donors. Because HLA typing was unavailable for some donors at each locus, only the typed subset was used in association tests. In this cohort, only TCR beta chains were sequenced, and detectable features were limited by the absence of alpha or paired-chain data. In a later analysis, HLA-associated TCR beta chains were found to be more clonally expanded and to have lower generation probabilities than equally common non-associated chains. Cytomegalovirus status was reported to be diagnosed by the classifier with high specificity and sensitivity in both the original and validation cohorts. Because the 87-base-pair reads could not distinguish some IMGT-functional V segments, including TRBV6-2 and TRBV6-3, those segments were excluded. Linkage disequilibrium might explain the correlated functional status among segregating V segments, but an unknown experimental factor could not be ruled out. CMV serostatus was the only immune exposure information available for the cohort. Most TCR sequences were observed very rarely across donors, whereas some public TCRs were present in many individuals. At a false discovery rate of 0.05, a later analysis linked 16,951 TCR beta sequences to specific HLA alleles. A further reported finding was that TCR beta sequences accurately predicted the HLA-A and HLA-B alleles for most subjects in the first cohort. In a later analysis, the rate of TCR association differed among HLA loci, with DRB1 alleles having the most associated TCRs and HLA-C alleles having the fewest. When HLA alleles, especially DR and DQ, strongly co-occurred, attributing TCR associations to individual alleles was difficult. The presence/absence analyses assumed that sequencing depth was roughly uniform across donors, and that assumption may not be true. An earlier analysis of approximately 600 of the donors showed that most TCR beta V segments appeared in productive rearrangements either about 87% or about 30% of the time, which broadly matched IMGT annotations. The study listed 150 to 200 TCR beta chains as associated with cytomegalovirus. A group of highly shared sequence variants was considered likely to be a technical artifact of the sequencing pipeline. An association between a missense DCLRE1C variant and V-gene and J-gene trimming of TCR beta chains was found in a later genetic analysis and replicated in an independent cohort. The authors suggested that the approach could potentially be generalized to other disease states and immunological phenotypes. Most CMV-associated TCR beta chains appeared to be HLA-restricted in a later analysis, and the HLA associations seemed to be driven largely by CMV exposure. A few of the identified cytomegalovirus-associated TCR beta chains were confirmed in vitro to be specific for cytomegalovirus antigens. In a later analysis, several top co-occurrence clusters were reported to appear linked to parvovirus B19, influenza, CMV and Epstein-Barr virus. In a later genetic analysis, fewer N-insertions in productive TCRs were reported among donors in an Asian-associated ancestry cluster than the roughly 700-donor mean.

Concerning this clone: Its antigen is unknown. Base qualities were left out, and no much larger clone turns up one base away.

As encoded in the germline V gene, CDR1 is SNHLY while CDR2 is FYNNEI. The CDR3 runs 11 residues from the cysteine to the phenylalanine. Only the CDR3 region is kept as DNA, spanning 33 bases read in frame from base 1. The cohort consisted of 600 to 750 healthy bone marrow donors. At the time of sampling, all cohort members were nominally healthy, though unrecorded immune exposures were likely present. The donor tested CMV seronegative, placing the donor among the 352 seronegative members of the cohort. A peripheral blood sample was collected from each donor, and TCR beta sequencing was performed on peripheral blood mononuclear cells. The Qiagen DNeasy Blood Extraction Kit was used to extract genomic DNA from the blood cell samples. Library preparation employed the immunoSEQ multiplex PCR assay. A mixture of 60 forward primers for TCR Vbeta segments and 13 reverse primers for TCR Jbeta segments was used in the multiplex PCR. Amplification of the CDR3 region of rearranged TCR beta genes was performed with a multiplex PCR assay on genomic DNA. Amplified TCR beta libraries were sequenced as 87-base-pair reads on the Illumina HiSeq System. In the source study's methods: In a later analysis, 70 million to 95 million unique TCR beta chains were counted across the approximately 640 repertoires, and around 10 million of these chains were shared by at least two donors. Raw reads were error-corrected and collapsed into unique sequences by a nearest-neighbor algorithm in which closely related sequences were merged to remove PCR and sequencing errors. CDR3 sequences were aligned to IMGT reference sequences to assign V, D and J gene segments. For a sequence to be retained, at least a six-nucleotide match to both a V gene segment and a J gene segment was required. Rearrangements were called productive when the CDR3 lacked stop codons and stayed in frame with V and J; all others were non-productive. CDR3 was defined according to IMGT convention as the region running from the second conserved V-encoded cysteine to the conserved J-encoded phenylalanine. The earlier analysis of about 610 of the donors excluded any sequence lacking an unambiguous match to a single V gene segment. An earlier analysis of over 450 of the donors classified V segments as functional when productive rearrangements were above 56.7% and as segregating when the standard deviation between donors was above 5%. A statistical classification framework was developed to diagnose cytomegalovirus status using the catalog of TCR beta chain sequences. V and J gene assignment, in a later analysis, came from comparing TCR nucleotide sequences with IMGT/GENE-DB human TR gene sequences. Using the TCRdist pipeline, a later analysis assigned CDR3 sequences along with most-parsimonious VDJ recombination scenarios. In a later analysis, every TCR beta chain was defined by the combination of its CDR3 amino acid sequence and its V-gene family, and reads without a unique V-gene family were dropped. As a way to deal with suspected cross-contamination and a sequencing artifact, a later analysis dropped roughly 620 nucleotide sequences that were highly shared and had low generation probability. A later analysis calculated a clonal expansion index for each public chain from normalized within-repertoire ranks of inferred template counts. In a later analysis, generation probabilities were computed using a VDJ recombination model fitted to out-of-frame rearrangements, and the results were checked against IGoR. In a later analysis, TCR-TCR, TCR-HLA and TCR-CMV co-occurrence was scored with hypergeometric tests, and a repertoire-size bias correction was applied to TCR pairs. False discovery rates were estimated in a later analysis by permuting HLA or CMV assignments 20 times. In a later analysis, co-occurring TCRs were grouped with DBSCAN, and TCRdist sequence similarity was added when clustering was performed within HLA-allele-positive subsets. Repertoires with fewer than 30,000 or more than 120,000 public chains, plus five repertoires with anomalous nucleotide sharing, were excluded from co-occurrence clustering. As stored in TCRdb, this immuneACCESS dataset retains in-frame rearrangements with V and J assigned. A fraction of the clones does not appear; measured against another copy, unresolved V genes explain less than half of the discrepancy, and the remainder lacks a known reason. D and trimming were read from the DNA, whereas the V and J calls and clone size are those reported in that table. This sample is represented by approximately 180,000 clones; 70% to 90% of them were singletons. Of the sample, 1.5% to 2% is held by the ten largest clones.

Sequencing input: PBMCs. The sequence was obtained from a woman aged 18-35 years in good health and CMV-seronegative. The sequence links TRBV2 to TRBJ1-2, and TRBD1 may be the D gene, going by 6 matching bases. The sequenced DNA: TGTACCCAGGGGACCGACTATGGCTACACCTTC. Its product reads: CTQGTDYGYTF.